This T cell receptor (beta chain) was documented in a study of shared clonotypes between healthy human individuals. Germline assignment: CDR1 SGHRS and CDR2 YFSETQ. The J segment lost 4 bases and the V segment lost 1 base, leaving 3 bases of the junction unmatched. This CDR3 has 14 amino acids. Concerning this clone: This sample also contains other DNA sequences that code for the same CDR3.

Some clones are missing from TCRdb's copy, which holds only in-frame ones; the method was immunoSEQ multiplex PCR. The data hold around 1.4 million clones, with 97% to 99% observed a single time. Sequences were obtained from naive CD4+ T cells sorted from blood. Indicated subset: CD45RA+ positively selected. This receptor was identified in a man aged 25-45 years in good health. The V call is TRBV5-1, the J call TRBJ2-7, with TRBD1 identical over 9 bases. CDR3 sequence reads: CASSLTGGIYEQYF. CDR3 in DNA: TGCGCCAGCAGCTTGACAGGGGGCATATACGAGCAGTACTTC. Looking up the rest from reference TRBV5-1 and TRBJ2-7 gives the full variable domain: KAGVTQTPRYLIKTRGQQVTLSCSPISGHRSVSWYQQTPGQGLQFLFEYFSETQRNKGNFPGRFSGRQFSNSRSEMNVSTLELGDSALYLCASSLTGGIYEQYFGPGTRLTVT.